This T cell receptor (beta chain) was documented in a study of PD-1 blockade in classical Hodgkin lymphoma. About the study: Intravenous nivolumab at 3 mg/kg was given to patients every 2 weeks. Whole-study findings and limits: Baseline diversity was lower in partial responders and progressors than complete responders. Newly diagnosed patients reportedly trailed healthy donors in baseline TCR diversity.

In the case of this clone: Its target is unknown.

Here immunoSEQ multiplex PCR was the method, and the copy in TCRdb shows in-frame clones only, minus some. The sample carries approximately 90,000 clones, about nine tenths recorded once. The CDR3 spans 17 residues. CDR1 is MGHRA, CDR2 YSYEKL, per germline. Between the trimmed V and J ends, which lost 4 bases and 0 bases, there was a span of 15 bases. Brentuximab vedotin exposure varied, and every patient relapsed after autologous stem cell transplantation. The sample was peripheral blood mononuclear cells (PBMCs), taken before the second cycle of nivolumab. The chain combines TRBV4-1 with TRBJ2-2; D is unresolved. The TCR originated in a human donor with classical Hodgkin lymphoma. The CDR3: CASSPHLAVTNTGELFF. CDR3 bases: TGCGCCAGCAGCCCCCACTTGGCGGTGACGAACACCGGGGAGCTGTTTTTT.